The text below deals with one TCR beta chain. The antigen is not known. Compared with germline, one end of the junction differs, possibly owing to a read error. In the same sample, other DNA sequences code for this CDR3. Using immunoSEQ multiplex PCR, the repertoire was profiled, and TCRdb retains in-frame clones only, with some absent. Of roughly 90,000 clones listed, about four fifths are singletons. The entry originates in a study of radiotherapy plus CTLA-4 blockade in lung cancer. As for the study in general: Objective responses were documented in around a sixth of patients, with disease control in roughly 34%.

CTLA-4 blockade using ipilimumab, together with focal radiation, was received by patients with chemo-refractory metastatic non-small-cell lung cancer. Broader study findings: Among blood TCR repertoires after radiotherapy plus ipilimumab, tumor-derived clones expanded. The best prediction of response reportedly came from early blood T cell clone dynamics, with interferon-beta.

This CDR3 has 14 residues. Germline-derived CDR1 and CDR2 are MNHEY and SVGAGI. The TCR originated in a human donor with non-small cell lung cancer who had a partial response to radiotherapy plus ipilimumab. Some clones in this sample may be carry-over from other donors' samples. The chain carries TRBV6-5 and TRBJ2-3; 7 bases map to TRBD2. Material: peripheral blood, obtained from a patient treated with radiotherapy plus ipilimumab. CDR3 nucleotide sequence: TGTGCCAGCAGAAGCGGGATAAGCACGGATACGCAGTATTTT. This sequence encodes CASRSGISTDTQYF.